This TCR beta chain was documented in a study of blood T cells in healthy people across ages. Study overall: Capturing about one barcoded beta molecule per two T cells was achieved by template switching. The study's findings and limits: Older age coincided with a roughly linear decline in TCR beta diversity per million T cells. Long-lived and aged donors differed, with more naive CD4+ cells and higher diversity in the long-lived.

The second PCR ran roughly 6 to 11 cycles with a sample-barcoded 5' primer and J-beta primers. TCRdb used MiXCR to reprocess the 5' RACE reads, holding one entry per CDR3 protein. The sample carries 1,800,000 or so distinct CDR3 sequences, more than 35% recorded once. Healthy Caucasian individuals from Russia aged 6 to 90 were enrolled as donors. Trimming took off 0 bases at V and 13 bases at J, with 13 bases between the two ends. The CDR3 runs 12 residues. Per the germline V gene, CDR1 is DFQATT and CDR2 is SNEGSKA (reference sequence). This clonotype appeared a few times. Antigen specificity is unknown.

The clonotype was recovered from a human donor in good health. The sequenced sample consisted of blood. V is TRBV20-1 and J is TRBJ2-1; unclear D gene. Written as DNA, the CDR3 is TGCAGTGCTAGAGAGTCTCGTTGGGAACAGTTCTTC. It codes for CSARESRWEQFF.